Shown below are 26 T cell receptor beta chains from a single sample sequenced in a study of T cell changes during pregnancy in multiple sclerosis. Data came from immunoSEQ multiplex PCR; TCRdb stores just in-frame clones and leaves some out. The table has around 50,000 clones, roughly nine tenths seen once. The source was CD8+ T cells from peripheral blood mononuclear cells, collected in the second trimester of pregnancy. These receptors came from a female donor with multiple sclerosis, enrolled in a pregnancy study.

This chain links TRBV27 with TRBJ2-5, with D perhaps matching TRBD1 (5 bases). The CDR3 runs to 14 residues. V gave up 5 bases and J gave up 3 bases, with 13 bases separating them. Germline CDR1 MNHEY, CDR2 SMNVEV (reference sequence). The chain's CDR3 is CASSVIQGEETQYF. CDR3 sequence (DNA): TGTGCCAGCAGTGTAATCCAGGGTGAAGAGACCCAGTACTTC.

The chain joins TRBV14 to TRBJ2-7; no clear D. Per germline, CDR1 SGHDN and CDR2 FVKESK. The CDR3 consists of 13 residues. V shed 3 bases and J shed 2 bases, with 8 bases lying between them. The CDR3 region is CASSQGYPYEQYF. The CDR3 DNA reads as TGTGCCAGCAGCCAGGGCTACCCCTACGAGCAGTACTTC.

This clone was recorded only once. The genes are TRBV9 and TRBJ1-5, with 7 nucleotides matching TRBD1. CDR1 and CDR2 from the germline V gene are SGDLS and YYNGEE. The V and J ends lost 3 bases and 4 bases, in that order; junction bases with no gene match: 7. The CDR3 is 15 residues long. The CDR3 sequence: CASSDGGTANQPQHF. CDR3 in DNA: TGTGCCAGCAGCGATGGAGGGACAGCAAATCAGCCCCAGCATTTT.

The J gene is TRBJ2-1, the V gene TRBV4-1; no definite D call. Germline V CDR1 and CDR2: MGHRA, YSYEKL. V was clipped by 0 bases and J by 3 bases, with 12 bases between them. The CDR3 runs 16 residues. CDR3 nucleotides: TGCGCCAGCAGCCAAGATCGAACAACAAGCTACAATGAGCAGTTCTTC. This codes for CASSQDRTTSYNEQFF.

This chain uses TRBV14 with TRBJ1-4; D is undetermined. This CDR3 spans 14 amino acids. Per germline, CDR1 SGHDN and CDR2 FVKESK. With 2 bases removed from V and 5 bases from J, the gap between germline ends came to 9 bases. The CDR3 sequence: CASSQSRENEKLFF. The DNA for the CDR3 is TGTGCCAGCAGCCAAAGTCGGGAGAATGAAAAACTGTTTTTT.

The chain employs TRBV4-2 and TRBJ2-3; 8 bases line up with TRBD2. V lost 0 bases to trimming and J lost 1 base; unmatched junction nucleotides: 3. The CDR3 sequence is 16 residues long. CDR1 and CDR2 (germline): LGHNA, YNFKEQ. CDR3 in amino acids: CASSQERGEGTDTQYF. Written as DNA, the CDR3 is TGTGCCAGCAGCCAAGAGCGGGGGGAGGGCACAGATACGCAGTATTTT.

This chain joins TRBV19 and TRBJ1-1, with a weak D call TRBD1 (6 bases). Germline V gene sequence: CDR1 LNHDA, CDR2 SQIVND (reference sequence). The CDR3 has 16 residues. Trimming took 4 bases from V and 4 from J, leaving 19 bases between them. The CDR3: CASSNRALGSPTEAFF. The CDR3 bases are TGTGCCAGTAGTAACAGGGCGCTGGGTAGTCCCACTGAAGCTTTCTTT.

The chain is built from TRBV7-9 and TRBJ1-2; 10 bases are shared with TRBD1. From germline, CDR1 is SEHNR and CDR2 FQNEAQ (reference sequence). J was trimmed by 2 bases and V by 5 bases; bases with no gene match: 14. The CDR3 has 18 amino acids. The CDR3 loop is CASSEAGQGILMNYGYTF. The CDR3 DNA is TGTGCCAGCAGCGAAGCGGGACAGGGGATACTTATGAACTATGGCTACACCTTC. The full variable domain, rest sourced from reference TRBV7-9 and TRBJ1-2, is DTGVSQNPRHKITKRGQNVTFRCDPISEHNRLYWYRQTLGQGPEFLTYFQNEAQLEKSRLLSDRFSAERPKGSFSTLEIQRTEQGDSAMYLCASSEAGQGILMNYGYTFGSGTRLTVV.

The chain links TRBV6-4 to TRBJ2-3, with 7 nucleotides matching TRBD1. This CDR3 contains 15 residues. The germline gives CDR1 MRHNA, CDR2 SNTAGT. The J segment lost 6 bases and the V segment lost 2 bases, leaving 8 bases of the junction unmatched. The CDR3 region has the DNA TGTGCCAGCAGTGACAGAGGACAGGCGATGGATACGCAGTATTTT. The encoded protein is CASSDRGQAMDTQYF.

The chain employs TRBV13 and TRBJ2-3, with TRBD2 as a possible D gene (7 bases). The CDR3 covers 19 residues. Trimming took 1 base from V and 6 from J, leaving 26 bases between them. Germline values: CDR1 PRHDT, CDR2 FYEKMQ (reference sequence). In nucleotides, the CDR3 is TGTGCCAGCAGCTTAGTTAACCCCAGCGGGGACCTCCAGGGGGATACGCAGTATTTT. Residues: CASSLVNPSGDLQGDTQYF.

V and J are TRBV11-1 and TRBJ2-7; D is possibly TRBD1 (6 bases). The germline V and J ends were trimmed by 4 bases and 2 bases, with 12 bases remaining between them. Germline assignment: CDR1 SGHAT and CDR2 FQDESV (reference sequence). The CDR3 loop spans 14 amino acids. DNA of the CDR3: TGTGCCAGCAGCTCCCTTGGGGGCACCTACGAGCAGTACTTC. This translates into CASSSLGGTYEQYF.

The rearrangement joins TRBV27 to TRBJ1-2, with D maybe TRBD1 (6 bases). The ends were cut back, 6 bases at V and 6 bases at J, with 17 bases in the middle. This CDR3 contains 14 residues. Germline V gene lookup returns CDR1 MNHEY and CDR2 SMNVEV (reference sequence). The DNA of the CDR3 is TGTGCCAGCAGACTTGGGGCAGGGGTTAATGGCTACACCTTC. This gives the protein CASRLGAGVNGYTF.

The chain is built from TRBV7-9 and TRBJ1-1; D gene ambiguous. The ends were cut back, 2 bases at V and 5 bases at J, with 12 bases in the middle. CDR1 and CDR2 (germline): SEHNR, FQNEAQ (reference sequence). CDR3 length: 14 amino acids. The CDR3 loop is CASSLPRLGTEAFF. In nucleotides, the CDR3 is TGTGCCAGCAGCTTACCGCGTCTCGGGACTGAAGCTTTCTTT.

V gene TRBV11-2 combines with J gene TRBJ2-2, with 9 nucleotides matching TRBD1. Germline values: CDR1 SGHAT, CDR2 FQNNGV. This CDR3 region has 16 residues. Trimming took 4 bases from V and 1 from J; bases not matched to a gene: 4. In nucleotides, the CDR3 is TGTGCCAGCAGCTCGGGACAGGGATTGAACACCGGGGAGCTGTTTTTT. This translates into CASSSGQGLNTGELFF.

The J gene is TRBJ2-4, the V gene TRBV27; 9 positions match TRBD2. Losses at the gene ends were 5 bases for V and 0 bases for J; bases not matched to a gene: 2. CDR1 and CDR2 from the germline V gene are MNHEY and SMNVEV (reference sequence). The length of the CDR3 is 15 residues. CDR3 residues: CASSILAGAKNIQYF. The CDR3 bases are TGTGCCAGCAGTATACTAGCGGGAGCCAAAAACATTCAGTACTTC.

The CDR3 DNA follows: TGTGCCAGCAGCGAGGCTCTAGCGGGGGGGTACAGAGAGACCCAGTACTTC. Protein: CASSEALAGGYRETQYF. The chain couples TRBV5-6 to TRBJ2-5; TRBD2 matches at 12 bases. V shed 4 bases, J shed 4 bases, and the junction held 11 bases outside the gene matches. Germline-derived CDR1 and CDR2 are SGHDT and YYEEEE. The CDR3 totals 17 residues.

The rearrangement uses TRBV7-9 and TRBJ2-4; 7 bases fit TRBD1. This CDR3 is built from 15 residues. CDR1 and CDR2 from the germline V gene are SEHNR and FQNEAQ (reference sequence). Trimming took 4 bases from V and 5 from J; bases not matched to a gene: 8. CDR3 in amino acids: CASSSPWTGENIQYF. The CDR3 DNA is TGTGCCAGCAGCTCGCCTTGGACAGGTGAAAACATTCAGTACTTC.

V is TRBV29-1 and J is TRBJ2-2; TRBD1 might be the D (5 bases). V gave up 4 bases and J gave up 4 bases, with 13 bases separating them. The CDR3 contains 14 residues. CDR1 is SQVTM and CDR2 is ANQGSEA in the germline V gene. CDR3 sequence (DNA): TGCAGCGTTGCCTCAGGGTTAGGCACCGGGGAGCTGTTTTTT. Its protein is CSVASGLGTGELFF.

CDR3 amino acids: CASSEAFLNQPQHF. The CDR3 DNA is TGTGCCAGCAGTGAAGCGTTCCTAAATCAGCCCCAGCATTTT. The chain combines TRBV2 with TRBJ1-5; D unclear. The germline CDR1 and CDR2 sequences are SNHLY and FYNNEI. The CDR3 length is 14 residues. Trimming cost V 0 bases and J 4 bases, with 7 bases left between them.

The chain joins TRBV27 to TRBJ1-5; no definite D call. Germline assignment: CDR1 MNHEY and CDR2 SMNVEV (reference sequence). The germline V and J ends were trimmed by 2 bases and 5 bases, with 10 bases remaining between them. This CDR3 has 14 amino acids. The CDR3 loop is CASSLGSEDQPQHF. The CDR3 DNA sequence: TGTGCCAGCAGTTTAGGGTCAGAGGATCAGCCCCAGCATTTT.

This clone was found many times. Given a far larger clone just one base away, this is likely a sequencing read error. As DNA, the CDR3 is TGTGCCAGTAGTCACAGCTATGGCTACACCTTC. Its translation: CASSHSYGYTF. The rearrangement uses TRBV19 and TRBJ1-2; the D is unclear. The ends were cut back, 5 bases at V and 4 bases at J, with 5 bases in the middle. The V gene's germline CDR1 is LNHDA and CDR2 SQIVND (reference sequence). The CDR3 has 11 residues.

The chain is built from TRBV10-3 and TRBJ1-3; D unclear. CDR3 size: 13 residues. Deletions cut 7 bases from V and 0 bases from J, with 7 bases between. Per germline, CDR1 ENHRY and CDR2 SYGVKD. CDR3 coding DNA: TGTGCCATCAACGCCTACTCTGGAAACACCATATATTTT. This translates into CAINAYSGNTIYF.

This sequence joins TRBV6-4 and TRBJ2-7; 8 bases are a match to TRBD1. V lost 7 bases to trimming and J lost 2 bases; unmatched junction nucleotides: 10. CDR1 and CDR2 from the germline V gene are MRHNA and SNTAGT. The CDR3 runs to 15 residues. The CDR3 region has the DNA TGTGCCAGCATAGTGTCCCGGGACAGGACCTACGAGCAGTACTTC. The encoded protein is CASIVSRDRTYEQYF.

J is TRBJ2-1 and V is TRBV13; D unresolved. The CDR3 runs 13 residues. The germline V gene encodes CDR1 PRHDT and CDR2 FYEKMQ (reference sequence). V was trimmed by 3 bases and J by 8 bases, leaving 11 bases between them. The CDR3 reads CASSFSDRHEQFF. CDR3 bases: TGTGCCAGCAGCTTCAGCGACCGCCATGAGCAGTTCTTC.

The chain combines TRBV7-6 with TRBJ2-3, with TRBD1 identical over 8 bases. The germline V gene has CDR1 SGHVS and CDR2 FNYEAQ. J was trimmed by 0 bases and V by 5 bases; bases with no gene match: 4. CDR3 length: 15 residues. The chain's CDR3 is CASSRTGSSTDTQYF. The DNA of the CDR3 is TGTGCCAGCAGCCGGACAGGGTCTAGCACAGATACGCAGTATTTT.

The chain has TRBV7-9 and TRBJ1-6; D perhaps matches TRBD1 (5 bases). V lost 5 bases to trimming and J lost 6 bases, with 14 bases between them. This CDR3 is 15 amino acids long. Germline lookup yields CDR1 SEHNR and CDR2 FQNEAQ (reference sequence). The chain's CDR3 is CASSHVTGLNSPLHF. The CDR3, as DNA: TGTGCCAGCAGCCACGTCACGGGACTTAATTCACCCCTCCACTTT.